Listed below are T cell receptor beta chains from one sample, sequenced in a study of human T cells and chemical hapten exposure. TCRdb used MiXCR to reprocess the RACE reads, holding one entry per CDR3 protein. Among about 200,000 distinct CDR3 sequences listed, around 23% were seen once. This material consisted of whole blood, taken in connection with sensitization to the hapten diphenylcyclopropenone (DPC). The receptors shown here come from a middle-aged woman with alopecia areata. Some clones in this sample may be carry-over from other donors' samples. Both conserved end residues are part of each CDR3. The D gene is left open where the match is weak. Part of the rows lack a size; the others show once, few, many or a class for expanded clones.

d_call,clone_size,v_call,j_call,cdr3_aa,cdr3_nt
NA,NA,TRBV7-2,TRBJ2-2,CASTNFGGNTGELFF,TGTGCCAGCACAAACTTCGGGGGAAACACCGGGGAGCTGTTTTTT
NA,NA,TRBV4-1,TRBJ2-1,CASSQELYNEQFF,TGCGCCAGCAGCCAAGAGCTGTACAATGAGCAGTTCTTC
TRBD2,NA,TRBV20-1,TRBJ2-1,CSARDLAGVWNEQFF,TGCAGTGCTAGAGATCTAGCGGGAGTGTGGAATGAGCAGTTCTTC
NA,NA,TRBV6-6,TRBJ1-5,CASSYYGTTSQPQHF,TGTGCCAGCAGTTACTACGGGACGACCTCACAGCCCCAGCATTTT
NA,NA,TRBV4-2,TRBJ2-5,CASSQVGGGSQETQYF,TGTGCCAGCAGCCAAGTTGGGGGCGGCAGTCAAGAGACCCAGTACTTC
NA,few,TRBV29-1,TRBJ2-3,CSVEGSAADTQYF,TGCAGCGTTGAAGGGAGCGCGGCAGATACGCAGTATTTT
TRBD1,many,TRBV7-9,TRBJ1-1,CASSPPGTGPEAFF,TGTGCCAGCAGCCCACCTGGGACAGGCCCTGAAGCTTTCTTT
NA,few,TRBV4-3,TRBJ2-7,CASSQDTQGPYEQYF,TGCGCCAGCAGCCAAGATACGCAGGGACCATACGAGCAGTACTTC
NA,many,TRBV6-2/TRBV6-3,TRBJ2-1,CASRRAGGLYNEQFF,TGTGCCAGCAGAAGAGCAGGGGGGCTTTACAATGAGCAGTTCTTC
TRBD1,few,TRBV18,TRBJ2-3,CASSPPGTGPTDTQYF,TGTGCCAGCTCACCACCAGGGACAGGGCCCACAGATACGCAGTATTTT
NA,NA,TRBV28,TRBJ1-5,CATEGNSNQPQHF,TGTGCCACCGAGGGAAATAGCAATCAGCCCCAGCATTTT
TRBD1,NA,TRBV7-2,TRBJ2-1,CASSLTGYEQFF,TGTGCCAGCAGCCTGACAGGGTATGAGCAGTTCTTC
NA,NA,TRBV15,TRBJ2-4,CATSWGVGIQNIQYF,TGTGCCACCAGTTGGGGGGTGGGGATACAAAACATTCAGTACTTC
NA,NA,TRBV6-2/TRBV6-3,TRBJ2-1,CASSYLYNEQFF,TGTGCCAGCAGTTACTTGTACAATGAGCAGTTCTTC
NA,NA,TRBV29-1,TRBJ2-1,CSVVAGKPANEQFF,TGCAGCGTTGTGGCGGGCAAACCCGCGAATGAGCAGTTCTTC
NA,NA,TRBV28,TRBJ2-3,CATQRVEDTQYF,TGTGCCACCCAACGGGTGGAAGATACGCAGTATTTT
NA,NA,TRBV28,TRBJ1-2,CASSLNGRKGGYTF,TGTGCCAGCAGTTTGAACGGGCGGAAAGGGGGCTACACCTTC
NA,NA,TRBV28,TRBJ1-2,CATGGQGYTF,TGTGCCACTGGAGGACAGGGCTACACCTTC
TRBD2,many,TRBV4-3,TRBJ2-7,CASSPQTSTYEQYF,TGCGCCAGCAGCCCCCAGACTAGCACCTACGAGCAGTACTTC
NA,few,TRBV7-9,TRBJ2-4,CASSSSLGAKNIQYF,TGTGCCAGCAGCTCTTCTCTAGGAGCCAAAAACATTCAGTACTTC
NA,NA,TRBV12-3/TRBV12-4,TRBJ2-5,CASSSPGYQETQYF,TGTGCCAGCAGTTCCCCAGGGTATCAAGAGACCCAGTACTTC
TRBD2,few,TRBV4-3,TRBJ2-3,CASSQGLAGGPVNTDTQYF,TGCGCCAGCAGCCAAGGGCTAGCGGGAGGGCCGGTAAACACAGATACGCAGTATTTT
TRBD1,few,TRBV29-1,TRBJ2-6,CSVRDRGSGANVLTF,TGCAGCGTCCGGGACAGGGGGAGTGGGGCCAACGTCCTGACTTTC
TRBD1,NA,TRBV6-2/TRBV6-3,TRBJ2-5,CASGRTGGFQETQYF,TGTGCCAGCGGTCGGACAGGGGGCTTCCAAGAGACCCAGTACTTC
NA,few,TRBV9,TRBJ1-2,CASSVDSNYGYTF,TGTGCCAGCAGCGTAGACAGTAACTATGGCTACACCTTC
NA,many,TRBV10-3,TRBJ2-2,CAISEMTANTGELFF,TGTGCCATCAGTGAGATGACAGCGAACACCGGGGAGCTGTTTTTT
NA,NA,TRBV20-1,TRBJ2-1,CSASRAGALAYNEQFF,TGCAGTGCTAGTCGGGCGGGGGCCTTAGCGTACAATGAGCAGTTCTTC
NA,few,TRBV28,TRBJ2-7,CASSGQTYEQYF,TGTGCCAGCAGCGGACAAACCTACGAGCAGTACTTC
TRBD2,NA,TRBV7-9,TRBJ2-1,CASSLTSGGRGQFF,TGTGCCAGCAGCTTAACTAGCGGGGGCCGGGGGCAGTTCTTC
NA,NA,TRBV20-1,TRBJ1-5,CSALSAGAGQPQHF,TGCAGTGCCCTCAGCGCGGGGGCTGGGCAGCCCCAGCATTTT
TRBD1,NA,TRBV20-1,TRBJ2-1,CSAREGTGGSSPLNEQFF,TGCAGTGCTAGAGAAGGGACAGGGGGTAGTAGTCCCCTAAATGAGCAGTTCTTC
TRBD1,many,TRBV29-1,TRBJ1-1,CSVDRGMNTEAFF,TGCAGCGTTGACAGGGGGATGAACACTGAAGCTTTCTTT
NA,NA,TRBV11-2,TRBJ2-1,CASSPLLRSYNEQFF,TGTGCCAGCAGCCCGCTCTTACGGTCATACAATGAGCAGTTCTTC